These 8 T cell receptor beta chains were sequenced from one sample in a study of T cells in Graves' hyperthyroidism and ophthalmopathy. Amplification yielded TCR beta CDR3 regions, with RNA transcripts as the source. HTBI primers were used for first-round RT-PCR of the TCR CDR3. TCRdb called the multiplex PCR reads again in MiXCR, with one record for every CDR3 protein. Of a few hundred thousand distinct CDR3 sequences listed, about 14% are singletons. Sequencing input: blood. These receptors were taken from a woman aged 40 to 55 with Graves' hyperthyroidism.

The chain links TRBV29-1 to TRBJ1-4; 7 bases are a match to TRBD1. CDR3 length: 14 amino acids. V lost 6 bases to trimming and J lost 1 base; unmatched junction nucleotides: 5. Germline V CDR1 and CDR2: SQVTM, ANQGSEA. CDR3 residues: CSVRGFGTNEKLFF. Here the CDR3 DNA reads TGCAGCGTCAGGGGGTTTGGAACTAATGAAAAACTGTTTTTT.

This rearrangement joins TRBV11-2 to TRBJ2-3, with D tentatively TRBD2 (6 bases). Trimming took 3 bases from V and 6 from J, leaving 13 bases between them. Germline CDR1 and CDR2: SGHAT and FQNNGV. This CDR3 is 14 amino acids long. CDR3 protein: CASSFVGEADTQYF. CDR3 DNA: TGTGCCAGCAGCTTTGTGGGGGAGGCTGATACGCAGTATTTT.

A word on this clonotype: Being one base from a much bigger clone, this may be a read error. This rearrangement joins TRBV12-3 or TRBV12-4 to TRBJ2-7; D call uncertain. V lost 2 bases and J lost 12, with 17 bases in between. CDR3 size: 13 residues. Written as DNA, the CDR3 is TGTGCCAGCAGTTTAAAGGGCGATCAAGGGCGGTACTTC. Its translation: CASSLKGDQGRYF.

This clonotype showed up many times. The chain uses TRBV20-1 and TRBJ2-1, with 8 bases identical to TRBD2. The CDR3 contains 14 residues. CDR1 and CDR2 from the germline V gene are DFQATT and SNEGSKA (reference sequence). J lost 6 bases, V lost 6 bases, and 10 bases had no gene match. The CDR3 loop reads CSARTLAGPNEQFF. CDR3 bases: TGCAGTGCCAGAACGCTAGCGGGTCCCAATGAGCAGTTCTTC.

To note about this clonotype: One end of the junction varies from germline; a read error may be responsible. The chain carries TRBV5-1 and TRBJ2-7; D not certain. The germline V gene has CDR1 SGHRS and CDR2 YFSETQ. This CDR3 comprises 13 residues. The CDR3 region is CAGSNEASYEQYF. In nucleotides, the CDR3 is TGCGCCGGCAGCAACGAAGCCTCCTACGAGCAGTACTTC.

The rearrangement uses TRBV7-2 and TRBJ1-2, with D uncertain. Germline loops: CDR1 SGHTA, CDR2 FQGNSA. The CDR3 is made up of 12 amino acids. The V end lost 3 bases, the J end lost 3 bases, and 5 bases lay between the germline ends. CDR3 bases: TGTGCCAGCAGCTTCTCAGACTATGGCTACACCTTC. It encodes CASSFSDYGYTF.

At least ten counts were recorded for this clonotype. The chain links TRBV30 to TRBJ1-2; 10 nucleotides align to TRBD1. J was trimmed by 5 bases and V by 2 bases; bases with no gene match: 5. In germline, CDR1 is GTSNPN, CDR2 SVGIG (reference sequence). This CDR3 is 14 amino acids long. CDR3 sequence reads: CAWSTGQGGYGYTF. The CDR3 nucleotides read TGTGCCTGGAGTACCGGACAGGGGGGTTATGGCTACACCTTC.

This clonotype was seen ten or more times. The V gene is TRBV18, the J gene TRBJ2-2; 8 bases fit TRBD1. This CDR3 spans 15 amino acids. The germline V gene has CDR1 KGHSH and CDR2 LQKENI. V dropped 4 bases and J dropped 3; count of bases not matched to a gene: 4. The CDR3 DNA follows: TGTGCCAGCTCACGTTCGACAGGGGACACCGGGGAGCTGTTTTTT. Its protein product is CASSRSTGDTGELFF.